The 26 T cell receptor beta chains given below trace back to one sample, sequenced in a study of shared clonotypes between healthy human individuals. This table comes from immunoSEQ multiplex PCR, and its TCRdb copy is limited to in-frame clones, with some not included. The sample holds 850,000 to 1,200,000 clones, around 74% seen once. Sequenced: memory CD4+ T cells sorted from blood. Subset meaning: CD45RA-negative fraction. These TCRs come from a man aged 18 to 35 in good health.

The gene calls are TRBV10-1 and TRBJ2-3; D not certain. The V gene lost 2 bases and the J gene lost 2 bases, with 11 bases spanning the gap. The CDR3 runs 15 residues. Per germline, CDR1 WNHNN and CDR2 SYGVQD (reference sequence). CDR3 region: CASSEDRRPTDTQYF. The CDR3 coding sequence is TGCGCCAGCAGTGAGGATAGGAGACCCACAGATACGCAGTATTTT.

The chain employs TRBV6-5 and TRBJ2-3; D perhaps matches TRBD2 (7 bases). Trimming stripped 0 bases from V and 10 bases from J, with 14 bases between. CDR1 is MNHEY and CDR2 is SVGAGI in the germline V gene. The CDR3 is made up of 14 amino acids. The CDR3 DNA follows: TGTGCCAGCAGTTACTCCGGGGGGCGCGTTCCGCAGTATTTT. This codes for CASSYSGGRVPQYF.

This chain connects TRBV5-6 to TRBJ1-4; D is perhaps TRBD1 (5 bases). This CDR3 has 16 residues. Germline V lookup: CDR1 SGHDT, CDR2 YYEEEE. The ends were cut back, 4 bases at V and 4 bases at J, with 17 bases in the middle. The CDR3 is CASSQPWQGRNEKLFF. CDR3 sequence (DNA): TGTGCCAGCAGCCAGCCCTGGCAGGGTCGTAATGAAAAACTGTTTTTT.

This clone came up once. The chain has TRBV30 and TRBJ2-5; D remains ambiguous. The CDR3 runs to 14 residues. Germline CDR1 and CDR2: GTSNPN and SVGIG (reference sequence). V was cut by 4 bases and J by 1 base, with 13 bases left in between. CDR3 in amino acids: CAWTKGFTQETQYF. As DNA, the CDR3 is TGTGCCTGGACGAAAGGCTTTACCCAAGAGACCCAGTACTTC.

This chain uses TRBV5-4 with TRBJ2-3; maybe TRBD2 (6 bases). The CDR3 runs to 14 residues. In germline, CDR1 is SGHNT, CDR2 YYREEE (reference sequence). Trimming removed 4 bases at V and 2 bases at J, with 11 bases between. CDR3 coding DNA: TGTGCCAGCAGCGGCGGGGACTTCACAGATACGCAGTATTTT. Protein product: CASSGGDFTDTQYF.

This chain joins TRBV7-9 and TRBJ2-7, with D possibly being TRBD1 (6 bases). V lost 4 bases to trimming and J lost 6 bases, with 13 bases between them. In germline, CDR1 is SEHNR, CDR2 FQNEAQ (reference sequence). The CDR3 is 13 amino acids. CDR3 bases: TGTGCCAGCAGCTCGCTAGGGGGAAGCGAGCAGTACTTC. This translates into CASSSLGGSEQYF. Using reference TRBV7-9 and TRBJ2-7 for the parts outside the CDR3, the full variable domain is DTGVSQNPRHKITKRGQNVTFRCDPISEHNRLYWYRQTLGQGPEFLTYFQNEAQLEKSRLLSDRFSAERPKGSFSTLEIQRTEQGDSAMYLCASSSLGGSEQYFGPGTRLTVT.

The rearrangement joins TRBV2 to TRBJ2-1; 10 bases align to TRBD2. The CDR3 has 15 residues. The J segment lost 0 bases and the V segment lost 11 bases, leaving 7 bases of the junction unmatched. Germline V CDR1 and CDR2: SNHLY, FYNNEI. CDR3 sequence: CAGNGLADSYNEQFF. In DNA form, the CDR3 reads TGTGCCGGAAATGGACTAGCGGACTCCTACAATGAGCAGTTCTTC.

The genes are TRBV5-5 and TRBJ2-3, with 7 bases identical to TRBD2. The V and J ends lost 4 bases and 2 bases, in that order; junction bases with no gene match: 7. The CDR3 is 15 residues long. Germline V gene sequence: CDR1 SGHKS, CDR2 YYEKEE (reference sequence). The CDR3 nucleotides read TGTGCCAGCAGCCCCAGGGCGGGGGACACAGATACGCAGTATTTT. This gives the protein CASSPRAGDTDTQYF.

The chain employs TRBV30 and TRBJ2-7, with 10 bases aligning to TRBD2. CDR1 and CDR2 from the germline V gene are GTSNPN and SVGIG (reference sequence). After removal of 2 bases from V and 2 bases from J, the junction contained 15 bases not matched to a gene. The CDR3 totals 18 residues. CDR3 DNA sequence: TGTGCCTGGAGTCTAAGGGCTAGCGGGAGACCCTTAACCTACGAGCAGTACTTC. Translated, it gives CAWSLRASGRPLTYEQYF.

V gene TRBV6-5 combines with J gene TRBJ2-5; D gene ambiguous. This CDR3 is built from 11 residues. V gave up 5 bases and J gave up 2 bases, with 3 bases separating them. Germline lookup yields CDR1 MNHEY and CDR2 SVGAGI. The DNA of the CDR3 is TGTGCCAGCAGTAATCAAGAGACCCAGTACTTC. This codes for CASSNQETQYF.

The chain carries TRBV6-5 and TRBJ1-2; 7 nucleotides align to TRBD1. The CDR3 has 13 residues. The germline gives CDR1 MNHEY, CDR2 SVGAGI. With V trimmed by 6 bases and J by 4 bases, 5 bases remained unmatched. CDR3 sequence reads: CASSRQGVYGYTF. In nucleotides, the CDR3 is TGTGCCAGCAGCAGACAGGGAGTCTATGGCTACACCTTC.

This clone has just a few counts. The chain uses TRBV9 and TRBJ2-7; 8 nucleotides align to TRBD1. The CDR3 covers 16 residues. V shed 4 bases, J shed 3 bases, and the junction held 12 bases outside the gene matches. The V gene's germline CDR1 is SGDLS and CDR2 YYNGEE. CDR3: CASSTSGGSFLYEQYF. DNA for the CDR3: TGTGCCAGCAGCACCTCAGGGGGCAGTTTCCTCTACGAGCAGTACTTC.

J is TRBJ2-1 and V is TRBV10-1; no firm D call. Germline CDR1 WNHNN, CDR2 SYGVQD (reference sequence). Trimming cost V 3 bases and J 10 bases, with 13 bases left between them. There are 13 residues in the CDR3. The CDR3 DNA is TGCGCCAGCAGTGAACGGCCCAATGGCGAGCAGTTCTTC. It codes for CASSERPNGEQFF.

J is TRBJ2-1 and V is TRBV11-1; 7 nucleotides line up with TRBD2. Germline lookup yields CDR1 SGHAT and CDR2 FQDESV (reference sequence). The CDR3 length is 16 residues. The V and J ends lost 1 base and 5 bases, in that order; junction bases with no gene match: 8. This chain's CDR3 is CASSLELLASHNEQFF. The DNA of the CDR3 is TGTGCCAGCAGCTTAGAACTACTAGCGAGCCACAATGAGCAGTTCTTC.

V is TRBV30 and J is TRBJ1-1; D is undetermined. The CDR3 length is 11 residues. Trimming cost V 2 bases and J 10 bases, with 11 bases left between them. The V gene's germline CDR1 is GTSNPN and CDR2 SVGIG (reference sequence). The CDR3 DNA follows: TGTGCCTGGAGTAAGTCAGACTTAGCTTTCTTT. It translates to CAWSKSDLAFF.

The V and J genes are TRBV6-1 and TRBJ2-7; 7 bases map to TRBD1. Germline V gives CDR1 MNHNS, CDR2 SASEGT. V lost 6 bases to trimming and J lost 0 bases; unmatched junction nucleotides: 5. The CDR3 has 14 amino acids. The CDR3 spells CASSLGQSSYEQYF. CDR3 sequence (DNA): TGTGCCAGCAGCCTGGGACAGAGCTCCTACGAGCAGTACTTC.

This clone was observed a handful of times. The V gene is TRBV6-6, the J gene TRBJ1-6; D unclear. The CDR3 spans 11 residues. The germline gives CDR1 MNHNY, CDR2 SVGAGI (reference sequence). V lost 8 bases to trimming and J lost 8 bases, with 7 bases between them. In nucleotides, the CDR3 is TGTGCCAGCCGGGTTGATTCACCCCTCCACTTT. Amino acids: CASRVDSPLHF.

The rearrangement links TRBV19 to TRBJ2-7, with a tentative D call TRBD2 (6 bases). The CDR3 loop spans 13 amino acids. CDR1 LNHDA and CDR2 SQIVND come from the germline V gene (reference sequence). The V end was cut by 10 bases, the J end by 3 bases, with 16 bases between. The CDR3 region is CATRRAGSYEQYF. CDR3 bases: TGTGCCACGAGGAGGGCAGGGAGCTACGAGCAGTACTTC. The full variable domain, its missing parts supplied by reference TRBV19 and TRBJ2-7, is DGGITQSPKYLFRKEGQNVTLSCEQNLNHDAMYWYRQDPGQGLRLIYYSQIVNDFQKGDIAEGYSVSREKKESFPLTVTSAQKNPTAFYLCATRRAGSYEQYFGPGTRLTVT.

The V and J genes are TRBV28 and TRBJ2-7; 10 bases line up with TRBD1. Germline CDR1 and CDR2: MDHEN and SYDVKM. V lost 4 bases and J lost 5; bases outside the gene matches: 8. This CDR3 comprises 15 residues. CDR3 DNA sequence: TGTGCCAGCAGTTCAACCGGGACAGGGGACCACGAGCAGTACTTC. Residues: CASSSTGTGDHEQYF.

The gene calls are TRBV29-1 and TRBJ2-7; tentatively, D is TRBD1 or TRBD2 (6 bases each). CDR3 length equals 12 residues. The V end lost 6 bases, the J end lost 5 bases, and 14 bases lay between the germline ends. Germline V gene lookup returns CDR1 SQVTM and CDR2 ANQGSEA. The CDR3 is CSVARGANEQYF. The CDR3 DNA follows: TGCAGCGTCGCGAGGGGGGCCAACGAGCAGTACTTC.

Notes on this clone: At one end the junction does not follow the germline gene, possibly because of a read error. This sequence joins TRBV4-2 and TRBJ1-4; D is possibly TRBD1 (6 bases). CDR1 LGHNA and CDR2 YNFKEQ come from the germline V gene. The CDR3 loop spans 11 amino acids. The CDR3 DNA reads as TGTGCCAGCACCCAAAGGGGGATGCTGTTTTTT. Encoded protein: CASTQRGMLFF.

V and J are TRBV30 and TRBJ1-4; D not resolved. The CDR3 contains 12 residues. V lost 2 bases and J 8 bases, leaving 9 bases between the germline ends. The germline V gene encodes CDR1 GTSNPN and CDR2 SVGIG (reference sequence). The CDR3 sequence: CAWSYGPEKLFF. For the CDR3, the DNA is TGTGCCTGGAGTTACGGGCCCGAAAAACTGTTTTTT.

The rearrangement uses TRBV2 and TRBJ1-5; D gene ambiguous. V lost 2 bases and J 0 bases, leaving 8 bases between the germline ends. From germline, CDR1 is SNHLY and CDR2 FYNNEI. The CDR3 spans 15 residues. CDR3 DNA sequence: TGTGCCAGCAGTGAAAACCCTGATAGCAATCAGCCCCAGCATTTT. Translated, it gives CASSENPDSNQPQHF.

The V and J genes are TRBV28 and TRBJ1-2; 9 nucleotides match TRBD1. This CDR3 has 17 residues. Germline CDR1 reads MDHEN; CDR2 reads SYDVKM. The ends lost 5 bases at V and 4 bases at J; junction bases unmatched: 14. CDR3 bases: TGTGCCAGCAGTACCGACCGCCGGGACAGGGCTCGCTATGGCTACACCTTC. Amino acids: CASSTDRRDRARYGYTF.

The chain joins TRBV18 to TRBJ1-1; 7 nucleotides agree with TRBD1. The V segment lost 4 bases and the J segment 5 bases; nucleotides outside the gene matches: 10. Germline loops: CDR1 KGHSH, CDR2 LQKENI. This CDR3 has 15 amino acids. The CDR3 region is CASSRQGVSLTEAFF. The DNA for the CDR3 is TGTGCCAGCTCACGCCAGGGGGTATCTTTGACTGAAGCTTTCTTT.

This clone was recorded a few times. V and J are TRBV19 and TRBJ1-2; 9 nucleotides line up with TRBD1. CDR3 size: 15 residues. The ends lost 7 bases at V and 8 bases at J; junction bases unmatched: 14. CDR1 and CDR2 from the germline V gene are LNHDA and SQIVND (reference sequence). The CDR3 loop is CASNPYHRDRDGYTF. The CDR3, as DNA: TGTGCCAGTAATCCATACCACCGGGACAGGGACGGCTACACCTTC.